This TCR beta chain came from a study of shared clonotypes between healthy human individuals. Findings of the study overall: Sorted-subset samples were not fully sequenced, rarefaction indicated. Sampling involved blood alone; tissue repertoires likely differ.

Division of CD4+ cells produced a CD45RA+ naive subset and a CD45RA-negative memory subset. To note about this clone: Its target is not known.

V was pared by 1 base and J by 7 bases, with 10 bases between. CDR3 length equals 14 residues. Germline assignment: CDR1 SNHLY and CDR2 FYNNEI. Clones were read by immunoSEQ multiplex PCR, and TCRdb kept only the in-frame ones, dropping some. The table records over a million clones, 96% of them present only once. The receptor was isolated from a man younger than 45 in good health. Sequencing used naive CD4+ T cells sorted from blood. Noted subset: CD45RA+ positively selected. The V gene is TRBV2, the J gene TRBJ1-4, with a possible D match to TRBD1 (5 bases). CDR3 sequence: CASSEDRRFEKLFF. The CDR3 region has the DNA TGTGCCAGCAGTGAAGACAGGCGATTTGAAAAACTGTTTTTT.